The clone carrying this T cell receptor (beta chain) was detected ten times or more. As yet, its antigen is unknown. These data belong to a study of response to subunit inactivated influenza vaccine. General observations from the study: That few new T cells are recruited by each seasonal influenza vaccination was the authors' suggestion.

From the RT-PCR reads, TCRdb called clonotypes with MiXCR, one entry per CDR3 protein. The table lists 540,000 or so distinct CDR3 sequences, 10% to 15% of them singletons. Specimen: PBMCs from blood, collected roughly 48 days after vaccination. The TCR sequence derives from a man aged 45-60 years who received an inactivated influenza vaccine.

CDR3: CASSLLRGPTSFYNEQFF. The CDR3 region has the DNA TGTGCCAGCAGTTTATTACGCGGGCCAACCTCCTTTTACAATGAGCAGTTCTTC. The chain uses TRBV27 and TRBJ2-1; possible D gene TRBD2, 5 bases. The germline V gene has CDR1 MNHEY and CDR2 SMNVEV (reference sequence). V gave up 1 base and J gave up 4 bases, with 20 bases separating them. The CDR3 contains 18 residues.